A selection of T cell receptor beta chains follows, all from one sample in a study of blood T cell repertoires in COVID-19. The table came from immunoSEQ multiplex PCR; TCRdb's copy has only in-frame clones and leaves some out. Here the sample spans about 200,000 clones, about four fifths being singletons. The sample was peripheral blood. The receptors shown here come from a woman in her forties or fifties with active or convalescent COVID-19. Both conserved end residues are part of each CDR3. Each record gives: clone size, J gene, D gene, V gene, CDR3 DNA, CDR3 protein. D genes are given only for firm matches. Rows give clone size only sometimes, using once, few, many, or a class for an expanded clone.

. | TRBJ2-5 | TRBD1 | TRBV6-1 | TGTGCCAGCAGTGCGAGCACGACAGGGGGTGGAGAGACCCAGTACTTC | CASSASTTGGGETQYF
. | TRBJ1-4 | . | TRBV2 | TGTGCCAGCAGTGTCACAGAATCCAATGAAAAACTGTTTTTT | CASSVTESNEKLFF
few | TRBJ2-5 | TRBD1 | TRBV6-5 | TGTGCCAGCAGCGCCGGGGACAGCCAAGAGACCCAGTACTTC | CASSAGDSQETQYF
. | TRBJ2-2 | TRBD2 | TRBV11-2 | TGTGCCAGCAGTTTAACTAGCGGGGCGCCCGGGGAGCTGTTTTTT | CASSLTSGAPGELFF
. | TRBJ2-1 | . | TRBV2 | TGTGCCAGCAGGACTGGGACAATCTCCTACAATGAGCAGTTCTTC | CASRTGTISYNEQFF
. | TRBJ2-1 | . | TRBV10-3 | TGTGCCATCAGACTTCGCAATGAGCAGTTCTTC | CAIRLRNEQFF
. | TRBJ1-2 | . | TRBV5-1 | TGCGCCAGCGGCCCCGGGGGGTCTAACTATGGCTACACCTTC | CASGPGGSNYGYTF
. | TRBJ2-4 | . | TRBV19 | TGTGCCAGTACTTATGGGCTCTCCTCCAAAAACATTCAGTACTTC | CASTYGLSSKNIQYF
. | TRBJ2-4 | . | TRBV19 | TGTGCCAGCGGGGAAGGCATTCAGTACTTC | CASGEGIQYF
. | TRBJ1-5 | TRBD1 | TRBV19 | TGTGCCAGTAGCCGTGGACAGGGGTTAAATCAGCCCCAGCATTTT | CASSRGQGLNQPQHF
. | TRBJ2-3 | . | TRBV10-3 | TGTGCCATCAGTGAAGGGGAGACAGGCCGCACAGATACGCAGTATTTT | CAISEGETGRTDTQYF